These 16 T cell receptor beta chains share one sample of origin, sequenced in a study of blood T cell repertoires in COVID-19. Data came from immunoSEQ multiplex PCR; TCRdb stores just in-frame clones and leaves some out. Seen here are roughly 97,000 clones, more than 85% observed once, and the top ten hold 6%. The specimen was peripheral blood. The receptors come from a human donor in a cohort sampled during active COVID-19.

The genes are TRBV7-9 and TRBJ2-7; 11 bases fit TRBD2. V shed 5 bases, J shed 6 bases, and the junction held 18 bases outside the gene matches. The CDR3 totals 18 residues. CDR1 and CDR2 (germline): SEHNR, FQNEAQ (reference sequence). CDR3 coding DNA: TGTGCCAGCAGCCCAGCCTTCCTTAGCGGGGGGGTCGGGCGCGAGCAGTACTTC. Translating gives CASSPAFLSGGVGREQYF.

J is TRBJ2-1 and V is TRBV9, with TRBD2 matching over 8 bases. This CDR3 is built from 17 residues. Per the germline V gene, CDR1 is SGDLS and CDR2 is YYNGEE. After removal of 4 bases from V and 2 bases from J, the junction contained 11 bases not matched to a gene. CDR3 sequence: CASSLEGSGNPYNEQFF. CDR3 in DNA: TGTGCCAGCAGCCTAGAAGGTAGCGGGAACCCCTACAATGAGCAGTTCTTC. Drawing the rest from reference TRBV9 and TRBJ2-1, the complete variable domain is DSGVTQTPKHLITATGQRVTLRCSPRSGDLSVYWYQQSLDQGLQFLIQYYNGEERAKGNILERFSAQQFPDLHSELNLSSLELGDSALYFCASSLEGSGNPYNEQFFGPGTRLTVL.

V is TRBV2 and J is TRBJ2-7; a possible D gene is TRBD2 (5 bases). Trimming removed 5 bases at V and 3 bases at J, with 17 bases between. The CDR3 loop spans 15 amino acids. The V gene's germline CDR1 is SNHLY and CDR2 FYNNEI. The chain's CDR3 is CASSYSLPDYYEQYF. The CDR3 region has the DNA TGTGCCAGCAGTTATAGTCTCCCAGACTACTACGAGCAGTACTTC.

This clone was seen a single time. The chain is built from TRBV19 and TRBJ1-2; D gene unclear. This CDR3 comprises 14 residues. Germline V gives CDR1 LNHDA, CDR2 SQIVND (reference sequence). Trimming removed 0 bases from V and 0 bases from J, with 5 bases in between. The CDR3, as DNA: TGTGCCAGTAGTATAGAGCCAGCTAACTATGGCTACACCTTC. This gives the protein CASSIEPANYGYTF.

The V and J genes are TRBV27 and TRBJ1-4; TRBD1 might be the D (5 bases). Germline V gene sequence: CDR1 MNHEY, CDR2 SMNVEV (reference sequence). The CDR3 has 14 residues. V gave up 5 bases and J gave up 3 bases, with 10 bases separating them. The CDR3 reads CASSLRDSNEKLFF. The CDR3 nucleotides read TGTGCCAGCAGTCTCAGGGATTCTAATGAAAAACTGTTTTTT. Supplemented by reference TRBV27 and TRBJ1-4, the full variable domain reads EAQVTQNPRYLITVTGKKLTVTCSQNMNHEYMSWYRQDPGLGLRQIYYSMNVEVTDKGDVPEGYKVSRKEKRNFPLILESPSPNQTSLYFCASSLRDSNEKLFFGSGTQLSVL.

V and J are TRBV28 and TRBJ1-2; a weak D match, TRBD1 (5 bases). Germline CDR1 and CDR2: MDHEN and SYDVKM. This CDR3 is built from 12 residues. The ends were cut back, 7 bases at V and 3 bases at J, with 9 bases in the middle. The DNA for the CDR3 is TGTGCCAGCAAGGGGCTGGACTATGGCTACACCTTC. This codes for CASKGLDYGYTF.

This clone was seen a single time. The CDR3 DNA reads TGTGCCACCACCTCCTTTGGGACAGGGGCGATATTTCATCAGCCCCAGCATTTT. This gives the protein CATTSFGTGAIFHQPQHF. The chain uses TRBV15 and TRBJ1-5, with 10 bases matching TRBD1. After removal of 7 bases from V and 5 bases from J, the junction contained 17 bases not matched to a gene. Germline CDR1 is LNHNV and CDR2 is YYDKDF (reference sequence). The CDR3 sequence is 18 residues long.

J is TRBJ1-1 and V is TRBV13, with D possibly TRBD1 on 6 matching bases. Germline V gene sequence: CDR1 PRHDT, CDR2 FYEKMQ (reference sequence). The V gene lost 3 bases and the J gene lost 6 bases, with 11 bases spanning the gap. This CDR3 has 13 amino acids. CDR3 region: CASSFTGYAEAFF. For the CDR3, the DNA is TGTGCCAGCAGCTTCACAGGGTACGCTGAAGCTTTCTTT.

CDR3 bases: TGCAGCGTTGTTCAGGGGACCGGGGAGCTGTTTTTT. The encoded protein is CSVVQGTGELFF. The chain combines TRBV29-1 with TRBJ2-2; possibly TRBD1 for D (6 bases). Germline V gives CDR1 SQVTM, CDR2 ANQGSEA. This CDR3 comprises 12 residues. The V and J ends lost 4 bases and 5 bases respectively, with 8 bases between them.

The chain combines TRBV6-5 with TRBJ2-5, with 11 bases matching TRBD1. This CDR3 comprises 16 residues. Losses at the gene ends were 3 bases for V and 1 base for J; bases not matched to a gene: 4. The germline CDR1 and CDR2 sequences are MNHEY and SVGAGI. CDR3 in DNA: TGTGCCAGCAGTTATCCTGGGACAGGGGGCCAAGAGACCCAGTACTTC. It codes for CASSYPGTGGQETQYF.

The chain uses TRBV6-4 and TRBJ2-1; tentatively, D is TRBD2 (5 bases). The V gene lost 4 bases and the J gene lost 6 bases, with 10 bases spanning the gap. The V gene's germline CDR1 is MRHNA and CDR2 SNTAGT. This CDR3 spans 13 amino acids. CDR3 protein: CASSGEKGNEQFF. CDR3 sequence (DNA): TGTGCCAGCAGTGGGGAGAAGGGCAATGAGCAGTTCTTC.

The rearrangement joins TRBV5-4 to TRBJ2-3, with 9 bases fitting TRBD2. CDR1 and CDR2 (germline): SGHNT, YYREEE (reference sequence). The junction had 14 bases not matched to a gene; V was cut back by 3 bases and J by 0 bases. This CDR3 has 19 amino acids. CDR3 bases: TGTGCCAGCAGCTGGGGTGGTCTAGCGGGACTCCCTAGCACAGATACGCAGTATTTT. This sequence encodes CASSWGGLAGLPSTDTQYF.

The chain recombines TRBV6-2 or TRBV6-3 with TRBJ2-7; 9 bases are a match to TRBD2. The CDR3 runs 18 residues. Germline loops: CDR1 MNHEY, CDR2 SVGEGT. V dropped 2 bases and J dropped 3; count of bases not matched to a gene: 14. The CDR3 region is CASSYVGKAGGAHYEQYF. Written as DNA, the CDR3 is TGTGCCAGCAGTTACGTAGGAAAAGCGGGAGGTGCCCACTACGAGCAGTACTTC.

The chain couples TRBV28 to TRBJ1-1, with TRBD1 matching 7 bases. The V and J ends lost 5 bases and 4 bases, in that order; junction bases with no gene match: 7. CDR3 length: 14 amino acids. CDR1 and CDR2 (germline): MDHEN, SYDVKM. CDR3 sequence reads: CASSVSRGTTEAFF. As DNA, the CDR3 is TGTGCCAGCAGTGTATCCAGGGGGACCACTGAAGCTTTCTTT.

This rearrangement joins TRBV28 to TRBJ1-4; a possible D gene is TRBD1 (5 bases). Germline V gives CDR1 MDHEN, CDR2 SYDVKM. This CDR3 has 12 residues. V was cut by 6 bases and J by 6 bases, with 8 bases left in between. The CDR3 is CASRAGYEKLFF. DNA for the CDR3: TGTGCCAGCAGGGCAGGGTATGAAAAACTGTTTTTT.

The CDR3 DNA follows: TGTGCCAGCAGCTTACCGGGCCCCCCGGGGGACGAGCAGTACTTC. Its protein product is CASSLPGPPGDEQYF. The chain joins TRBV7-2 to TRBJ2-7; D may be TRBD2 (6 bases). The CDR3 extends over 15 amino acids. V shed 2 bases and J shed 5 bases, with 16 bases lying between them. CDR1 is SGHTA, CDR2 FQGNSA, per germline.